This T cell receptor beta chain was recovered during a study of blood T cell repertoires in COVID-19. Study-level background: The analysed material was cDNA or gDNA that came from T cells, B-cell-depleted T cells, or PBMCs.

Profiling relied on immunoSEQ multiplex PCR, and the TCRdb table lists in-frame clones only, not all of them. The table includes 150,000 to 200,000 clones, approximately 79% detected once. V shed 8 bases and J shed 7 bases, with 12 bases lying between them. The CDR3 covers 13 residues. The germline V gene has CDR1 MGHDK and CDR2 SYGVNS. The sample taken for sequencing was peripheral blood. V is TRBV25-1 and J is TRBJ1-6; D is ambiguous. The TCR sequence derives from a man aged 55 to 70 with active or convalescent COVID-19. Written as DNA, the CDR3 is TGTGCCAGCTATCCTAGTGGGAATTCACCCCTCCACTTT. This gives the protein CASYPSGNSPLHF.